Listed here is a single T cell receptor beta chain. Its specificity is not known. The data were taken from a study of OX40 agonist ivuxolimab in advanced cancers. The overall study: Patients were given ivuxolimab, an antibody that agonizes OX40 (CD134).

Findings and limits, study-wide: Partial responders treated at 0.1-3.0 mg/kg exhibited clonal expansion among the lowest measured. On average, a greater number of expanded clones characterised CD8+ T cells relative to CD4+.

The CDR3 covers 13 residues. CDR1 is SGHNT and CDR2 is YENEEA in the germline V gene. V lost 2 bases to trimming and J lost 4 bases; unmatched junction nucleotides: 2. Sequenced by immunoSEQ multiplex PCR; TCRdb stores in-frame clones only, minus some. The sample contains about 110,000 clones, 80% to 95% of which appear only once. The source is an adult with an advanced solid tumor such as melanoma, head and neck, liver or kidney cancer. The chain has TRBV11-3 and TRBJ2-7, with 7 nucleotides matching TRBD1. Sequences were derived from CD4+ or CD8+ T cells sorted from blood, sampled in a trial of the OX40 agonist ivuxolimab. The CDR3 spells CASSLNRGYEQYF. The DNA of the CDR3 is TGTGCCAGCAGCTTAAACAGGGGATACGAGCAGTACTTC.